This entry lists 29 T cell receptor beta chains sequenced from one sample in a study of T cells after yellow fever vaccination. Via MiXCR, TCRdb re-called the 5' RACE reads, giving one row per CDR3 protein. There are under 500,000 distinct CDR3 sequences in the sample; 15% to 20% occur only once, and 15% to 20% lies in the top ten. Sequenced material: PBMCs, taken before the yellow fever booster vaccination. These receptors were collected from a young man who received the YFV17D yellow fever vaccine.

This rearrangement joins TRBV20-1 to TRBJ2-3; 8 bases map to TRBD2. The CDR3 totals 15 residues. CDR1 DFQATT and CDR2 SNEGSKA come from the germline V gene (reference sequence). The V and J ends lost 6 bases and 2 bases, in that order; junction bases with no gene match: 10. Here the CDR3 DNA reads TGCAGTGCCGTTTCCGGGGGGGCCTTCACAGATACGCAGTATTTT. Protein sequence: CSAVSGGAFTDTQYF.

This rearrangement joins TRBV14 to TRBJ1-3; D unresolved. V was trimmed by 1 base and J by 0 bases, leaving 16 bases between them. The CDR3 sequence is 18 residues long. The germline gives CDR1 SGHDN, CDR2 FVKESK. The CDR3, as DNA: TGTGCCAGCAGCCAAGGAACCCTCGGAGTCTCCTCTGGAAACACCATATATTTT. Its translation is CASSQGTLGVSSGNTIYF.

The gene calls are TRBV29-1 and TRBJ2-5, with D possibly matching TRBD2 (6 bases). Germline lookup yields CDR1 SQVTM and CDR2 ANQGSEA. V was cut by 2 bases and J by 5 bases, with 6 bases left in between. The CDR3 consists of 11 residues. CDR3 loop: CSVERGETQYF. CDR3 nucleotides: TGCAGCGTTGAACGGGGGGAGACCCAGTACTTC.

The gene calls are TRBV6-5 and TRBJ2-7; either TRBD1 or TRBD2 may supply D (5 bases each). Germline CDR1 and CDR2: MNHEY and SVGAGI. Trimming removed 4 bases at V and 3 bases at J, with 13 bases between. This CDR3 is built from 14 residues. The CDR3 sequence is CASSLGRTIYEQYF. The CDR3 DNA reads TGTGCCAGCAGTTTGGGACGGACAATCTACGAGCAGTACTTC.

This clonotype was counted between two and nine times. V usage is TRBV20-1 and J usage is TRBJ2-3; possibly TRBD1 or TRBD2 for D (6 bases each). V was trimmed by 5 bases and J by 6 bases, leaving 15 bases between them. Germline CDR1 and CDR2: DFQATT and SNEGSKA (reference sequence). The length of the CDR3 is 13 residues. CDR3 DNA: TGCAGTGCTCTTCGAAGGGGGGCGGATACGCAGTATTTT. Protein sequence: CSALRRGADTQYF.

The rearrangement uses TRBV19 and TRBJ1-5; D perhaps matches TRBD1 (6 bases). CDR1 and CDR2 from the germline V gene are LNHDA and SQIVND (reference sequence). V was pared by 4 bases and J by 6 bases, with 16 bases between. CDR3 length: 15 amino acids. CDR3 sequence (DNA): TGTGCCAGTAGTAAACAGGGAGGAAGGGGTCAGCCCCAGCATTTT. Its translation is CASSKQGGRGQPQHF.

V and J are TRBV4-1 and TRBJ1-1, with D possibly being TRBD1 (5 bases). Germline CDR1 reads MGHRA; CDR2 reads YSYEKL. This CDR3 contains 16 residues. The germline V and J ends were trimmed by 4 bases and 0 bases, with 15 bases remaining between them. The CDR3, as DNA: TGCGCCAGCAGCCGCCCAGCCGGACAACTGAACACTGAAGCTTTCTTT. This sequence encodes CASSRPAGQLNTEAFF.

The genes are TRBV7-9 and TRBJ1-3; no clear D. This CDR3 is 13 amino acids long. Germline V gene sequence: CDR1 SEHNR, CDR2 FQNEAQ (reference sequence). The ends were cut back, 4 bases at V and 2 bases at J, with 6 bases in the middle. The CDR3 loop is CASSSPAGNTIYF. The CDR3 coding sequence is TGTGCCAGCAGCTCCCCGGCTGGAAACACCATATATTTT.

This clonotype was seen many times. One end of the junction fails to match germline, which may point to a read error. The chain combines TRBV7-7 with TRBJ2-5, with 9 positions matching TRBD1. The CDR3 runs 15 residues. Germline loops: CDR1 SSHAT, CDR2 FNYEAQ (reference sequence). CDR3 in amino acids: CASSSGQGGQETQYF. CDR3 sequence (DNA): TGTGCTAGCAGCTCGGGACAGGGAGGCCAAGAGACCCAGTACTTC.

This clonotype was observed a few times. This rearrangement joins TRBV4-3 to TRBJ2-2; no clear D gene. Germline V gene lookup returns CDR1 LGHNA and CDR2 YSLEER. V was clipped by 4 bases and J by 0 bases, with 12 bases between them. The CDR3 runs 16 residues. The CDR3 nucleotides are TGCGCCAGCAGCCTCTTCGACCGAACGAACACCGGGGAGCTGTTTTTT. Translating it yields CASSLFDRTNTGELFF.

This clonotype was seen a handful of times. This chain links TRBV5-1 with TRBJ2-2; 7 bases match TRBD1. The germline V gene encodes CDR1 SGHRS and CDR2 YFSETQ. This CDR3 spans 14 amino acids. V shed 4 bases, J shed 7 bases, and the junction held 7 bases outside the gene matches. CDR3 coding DNA: TGCGCCAGCAGCGTGAGACAGGGTAGCGGGGAGCTGTTTTTT. Its translation: CASSVRQGSGELFF.

The gene calls are TRBV12-3 or TRBV12-4 and TRBJ2-3; no clear D gene. The length of the CDR3 is 12 residues. The V end lost 2 bases, the J end lost 5 bases, and 5 bases lay between the germline ends. The CDR3 region is CASSLQIDTQYF. The CDR3 bases are TGTGCCAGCAGTTTACAGATAGATACGCAGTATTTT.

The CDR3 sequence is CAARRGGSYEQYF. CDR3 nucleotides: TGTGCCGCCCGGCGCGGGGGCTCCTACGAGCAGTACTTC. This chain connects TRBV2 to TRBJ2-7, with 7 bases lining up with TRBD2. The germline CDR1 and CDR2 sequences are SNHLY and FYNNEI. Trimming at V came to 11 bases and at J to 0 bases, leaving 7 bases not matched to a gene. The CDR3 has 13 residues.

This clonotype has a count of ten or more. V and J are TRBV4-2 and TRBJ2-5, with 11 bases aligning to TRBD2. V trimming: 3 bases; J trimming: 5 bases; junction bases outside the gene matches: 5. This CDR3 is 15 amino acids long. The germline V gene encodes CDR1 LGHNA and CDR2 YNFKEQ. The CDR3 DNA sequence: TGTGCCAGCAGCCATAGCGGGGGGGCCCAGGAGACCCAGTACTTC. Its translation: CASSHSGGAQETQYF.

The genes are TRBV7-3 and TRBJ2-2; D remains ambiguous. Germline assignment: CDR1 SGHTA and CDR2 FQGTGA. Trimming removed 1 base from V and 6 bases from J, with 9 bases in between. This CDR3 spans 14 amino acids. This CDR3 is CASSLNYVSGELFF. CDR3 nucleotide sequence: TGTGCCAGCAGCTTAAATTACGTTTCCGGGGAGCTGTTTTTT.

V is TRBV6-5 and J is TRBJ1-1, with unresolved D. The CDR3 spans 15 residues. Per germline, CDR1 MNHEY and CDR2 SVGAGI. Between the trimmed V and J ends, which lost 0 bases and 4 bases, there was a span of 12 bases. The CDR3 reads CASSYSSSLGTEAFF. CDR3 DNA: TGTGCCAGCAGTTACTCGAGTAGCTTGGGCACTGAAGCTTTCTTT.

There are a few counts of this clonotype. This rearrangement joins TRBV30 to TRBJ2-1; no clear D gene. CDR1 and CDR2 (germline): GTSNPN, SVGIG (reference sequence). V dropped 0 bases and J dropped 9 bases, with 6 bases sitting between them. The CDR3 is 11 amino acids. Here the CDR3 reads CAWSVVFEQFF. As DNA, the CDR3 is TGTGCCTGGAGTGTCGTCTTTGAGCAGTTCTTC.

V usage is TRBV7-6 and J usage is TRBJ1-1; possible D gene TRBD1, 6 bases. Germline V lookup: CDR1 SGHVS, CDR2 FNYEAQ. The CDR3 length is 15 residues. V was shortened by 1 base and J by 4 bases, with 13 bases between the two germline ends. The CDR3 loop reads CASSLDGGASTEAFF. Written as DNA, the CDR3 is TGTGCCAGCAGCTTAGATGGGGGGGCGAGCACTGAAGCTTTCTTT.

J is TRBJ1-5 and V is TRBV16; D perhaps matches TRBD1 (6 bases). This CDR3 region has 15 residues. Germline lookup yields CDR1 KGHSY and CDR2 FQNENV. V dropped 4 bases and J dropped 5 bases, with 15 bases sitting between them. Written as DNA, the CDR3 is TGTGCCAGCAGCCCCTTCGGGGGGGCCCATCAGCCCCAGCATTTT. Residues: CASSPFGGAHQPQHF.

This clonotype was seen a few times. The CDR3 DNA follows: TGTGCCAGCAGTTACCCCAGGGGAAATGAGCAGTTCTTC. This codes for CASSYPRGNEQFF. This chain joins TRBV6-5 and TRBJ2-1, with D tentatively TRBD1 (6 bases). This CDR3 comprises 13 residues. The germline V and J ends were trimmed by 2 bases and 7 bases, with 9 bases remaining between them. The germline V gene encodes CDR1 MNHEY and CDR2 SVGAGI.

The rearrangement links TRBV5-1 to TRBJ1-6; D unclear. There are 14 residues in the CDR3. Trimming took off 7 bases at V and 7 bases at J, with 15 bases between the two ends. CDR1 is SGHRS, CDR2 YFSETQ, per germline. The CDR3 DNA reads as TGCGCCAGCCGCCATAGCGGGGAAAATTCACCCCTCCACTTT. Its protein is CASRHSGENSPLHF.

This clonotype has just a few counts. The chain couples TRBV29-1 to TRBJ2-1; D possibly corresponds to TRBD2 (7 bases). Germline V CDR1 and CDR2: SQVTM, ANQGSEA. This CDR3 region has 15 residues. Trimming pared 2 bases from V and 4 bases from J, leaving 15 bases between. DNA of the CDR3: TGCAGCGTTGAATATGACGGGGGGCCGTACAATGAGCAGTTCTTC. It is translated as CSVEYDGGPYNEQFF.

V and J are TRBV4-1 and TRBJ1-1, with D tentatively TRBD1 (5 bases). The V end lost 0 bases, the J end lost 6 bases, and 17 bases lay between the germline ends. Germline V CDR1 and CDR2: MGHRA, YSYEKL. The CDR3 has 16 residues. This CDR3 reads CASSQDGTVWGAEAFF. The CDR3 DNA follows: TGCGCCAGCAGCCAAGACGGTACGGTGTGGGGCGCTGAAGCTTTCTTT.

The V gene is TRBV24-1, the J gene TRBJ2-3; 10 positions agree with TRBD1. This CDR3 is built from 15 residues. Germline lookup yields CDR1 KGHDR and CDR2 SFDVKD. V lost 3 bases, J lost 4 bases, and 3 bases stayed unmatched. In DNA, the CDR3 is TGTGCCACCAGTGATCCCGGACAGGGGGCAGATACGCAGTATTTT. Encoded protein: CATSDPGQGADTQYF.

This clonotype was seen a handful of times. This sequence joins TRBV9 and TRBJ2-3, with a weak D call TRBD1 (6 bases). CDR3 size: 15 residues. Looked up from germline, CDR1 is SGDLS and CDR2 is YYNGEE. V lost 0 bases and J lost 6, with 14 bases in between. CDR3 loop: CASSVGTGRGDTQYF. CDR3 bases: TGTGCCAGCAGCGTAGGCACAGGGCGAGGGGATACGCAGTATTTT.

This rearrangement joins TRBV3-1 to TRBJ2-3, with unresolved D. V lost 3 bases and J lost 7, with 11 bases in between. The CDR3 loop spans 13 amino acids. Germline V gene lookup returns CDR1 LGHDT and CDR2 YNNKEL (reference sequence). The CDR3 reads CASSQRGPNTQYF. The DNA of the CDR3 is TGTGCCAGCAGCCAGAGAGGCCCGAATACGCAGTATTTT.

With respect to this clonotype: One end of the junction varies from germline; a read error may be responsible. The gene calls are TRBV7-7 and TRBJ2-3; 8 bases fit TRBD1. The germline CDR1 and CDR2 sequences are SSHAT and FNYEAQ (reference sequence). This CDR3 is 13 amino acids long. CDR3 residues: CASSSDRAPTQYF. In DNA, the CDR3 is TGTGCTAGCAGCTCGGACAGGGCCCCTACGCAGTATTTT. Full variable domain (rest looked up from reference TRBV7-7 and TRBJ2-3): GAGVSQSPRYKVTKRGQDVTLRCDPISSHATLYWYQQALGQGPEFLTYFNYEAQPDKSGLPSDRFSAERPEGSISTLTIQRTEQRDSAMYRCASSSDRAPTQYFGPGTRLTVL.

Ten or more counts support this clonotype. J is TRBJ2-5 and V is TRBV29-1; TRBD2 agrees at 10 bases. V lost 6 bases and J lost 5; bases outside the gene matches: 15. This CDR3 is 16 amino acids long. The germline gives CDR1 SQVTM, CDR2 ANQGSEA. This CDR3 reads CSVAGIAGGTSETQYF. CDR3 sequence (DNA): TGCAGCGTCGCTGGAATAGCGGGGGGCACTTCGGAGACCCAGTACTTC. The complete variable domain, with remaining parts taken from reference TRBV29-1 and TRBJ2-5, reads SAVISQKPSRDICQRGTSLTIQCQVDSQVTMMFWYRQQPGQSLTLIATANQGSEATYESGFVIDKFPISRPNLTFSTLTVSNMSPEDSSIYLCSVAGIAGGTSETQYFGPGTRLLVL.

This sequence joins TRBV4-2 and TRBJ2-1, with unresolved D. CDR3 size: 16 residues. V lost 0 bases, J lost 0 bases, and 9 bases lay in between. Germline CDR1 LGHNA, CDR2 YNFKEQ. The CDR3 bases are TGTGCCAGCAGCCAAGATTGGAGCCGCTCCTACAATGAGCAGTTCTTC. Residues: CASSQDWSRSYNEQFF.